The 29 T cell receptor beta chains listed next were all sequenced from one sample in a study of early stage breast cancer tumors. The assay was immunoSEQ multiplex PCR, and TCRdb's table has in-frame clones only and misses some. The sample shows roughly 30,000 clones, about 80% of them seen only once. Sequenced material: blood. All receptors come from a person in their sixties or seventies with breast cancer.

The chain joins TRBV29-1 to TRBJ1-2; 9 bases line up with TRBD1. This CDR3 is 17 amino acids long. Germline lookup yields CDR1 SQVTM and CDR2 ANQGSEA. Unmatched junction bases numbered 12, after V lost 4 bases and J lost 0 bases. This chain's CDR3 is CSVVLGRGQGANYGYTF. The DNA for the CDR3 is TGCAGCGTTGTTCTCGGAAGGGGACAGGGAGCTAACTATGGCTACACCTTC.

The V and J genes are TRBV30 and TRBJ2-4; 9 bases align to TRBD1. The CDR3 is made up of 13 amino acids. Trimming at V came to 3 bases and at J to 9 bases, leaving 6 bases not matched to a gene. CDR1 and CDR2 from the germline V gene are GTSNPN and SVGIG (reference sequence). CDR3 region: CAWRGTGTGIQYF. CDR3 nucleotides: TGTGCCTGGAGGGGGACAGGGACGGGCATTCAGTACTTC.

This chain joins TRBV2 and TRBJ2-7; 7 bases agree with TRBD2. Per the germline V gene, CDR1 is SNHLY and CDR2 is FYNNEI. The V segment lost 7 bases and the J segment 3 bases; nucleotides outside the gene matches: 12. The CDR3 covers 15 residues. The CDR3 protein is CASKLGGDLFYEQYF. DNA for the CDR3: TGTGCCAGCAAGTTGGGAGGGGACCTTTTCTACGAGCAGTACTTC.

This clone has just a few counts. CDR3 coding DNA: TGTGCCAGCTCTCCCAGTGGCTACACCTTC. Amino acids: CASSPSGYTF. The chain is built from TRBV18 and TRBJ1-2; D is unresolved. This CDR3 comprises 10 residues. Germline-derived CDR1 and CDR2 are KGHSH and LQKENI. With 6 bases removed from V and 7 bases from J, the gap between germline ends came to 6 bases.

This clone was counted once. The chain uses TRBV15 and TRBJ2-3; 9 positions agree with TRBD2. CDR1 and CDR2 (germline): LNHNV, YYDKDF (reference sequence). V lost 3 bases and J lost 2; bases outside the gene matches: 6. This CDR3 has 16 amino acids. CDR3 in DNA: TGTGCCACCAGCAGCCTGACTAGCGGATTCACAGATACGCAGTATTTT. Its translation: CATSSLTSGFTDTQYF.

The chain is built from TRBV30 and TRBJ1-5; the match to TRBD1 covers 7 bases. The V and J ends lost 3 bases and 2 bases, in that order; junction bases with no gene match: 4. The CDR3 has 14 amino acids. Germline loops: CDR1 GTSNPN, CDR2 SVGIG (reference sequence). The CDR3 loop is CAWSAGTGNQPQHF. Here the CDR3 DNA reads TGTGCCTGGAGCGCCGGGACAGGCAATCAGCCCCAGCATTTT.

The DNA of the CDR3 is TGTGCCAGCAGCGTAGTCCTGGGGGGCGAGCAGTACTTC. Its protein product is CASSVVLGGEQYF. J is TRBJ2-7 and V is TRBV9, with D maybe TRBD2 (6 bases). Germline CDR1 SGDLS, CDR2 YYNGEE. This CDR3 contains 13 residues. Trimming removed 0 bases from V and 6 bases from J, with 10 bases in between. Based on the CDR3 plus reference TRBV9 and TRBJ2-7, the full variable domain is DSGVTQTPKHLITATGQRVTLRCSPRSGDLSVYWYQQSLDQGLQFLIQYYNGEERAKGNILERFSAQQFPDLHSELNLSSLELGDSALYFCASSVVLGGEQYFGPGTRLTVT.

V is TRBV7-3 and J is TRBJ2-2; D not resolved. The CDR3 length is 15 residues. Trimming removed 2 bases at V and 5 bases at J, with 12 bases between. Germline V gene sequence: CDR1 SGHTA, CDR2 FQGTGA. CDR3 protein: CASSLQAPSTGELFF. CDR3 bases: TGTGCCAGCAGCTTACAAGCCCCTTCGACCGGGGAGCTGTTTTTT. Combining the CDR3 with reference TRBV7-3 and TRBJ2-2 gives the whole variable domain GAGVSQTPSNKVTEKGKYVELRCDPISGHTALYWYRQSLGQGPEFLIYFQGTGAADDSGLPNDRFFAVRPEGSVSTLKIQRTERGDSAVYLCASSLQAPSTGELFFGEGSRLTVL.

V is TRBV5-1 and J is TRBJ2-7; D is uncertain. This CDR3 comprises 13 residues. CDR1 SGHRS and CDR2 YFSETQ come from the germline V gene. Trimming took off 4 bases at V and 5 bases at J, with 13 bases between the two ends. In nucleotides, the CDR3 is TGCGCCAGCAGCGCGCCATCGTTTAACGAGCAGTACTTC. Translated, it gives CASSAPSFNEQYF.

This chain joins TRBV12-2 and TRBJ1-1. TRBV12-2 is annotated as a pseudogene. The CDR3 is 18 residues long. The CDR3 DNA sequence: TGTGCAAGTCGCCCCATGGCGGCAGGCCAGAGGGAGAACACTGAAGCTTTCTTT. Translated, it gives CASRPMAAGQRENTEAFF.

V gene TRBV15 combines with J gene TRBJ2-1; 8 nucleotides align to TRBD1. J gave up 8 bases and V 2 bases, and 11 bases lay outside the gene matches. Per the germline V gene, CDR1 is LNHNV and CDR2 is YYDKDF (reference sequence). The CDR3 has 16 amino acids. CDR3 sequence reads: CATSRPRTGRIDEQFF. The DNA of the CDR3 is TGTGCCACCAGCAGACCCCGGACAGGGAGAATTGATGAGCAGTTCTTC.

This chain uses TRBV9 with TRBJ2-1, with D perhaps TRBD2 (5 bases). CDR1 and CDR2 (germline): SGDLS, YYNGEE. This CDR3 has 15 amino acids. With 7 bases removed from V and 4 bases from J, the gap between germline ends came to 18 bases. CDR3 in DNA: TGTGCCAGCTCCGAGGGCGGCATTGATTACAATGAGCAGTTCTTC. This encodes CASSEGGIDYNEQFF.

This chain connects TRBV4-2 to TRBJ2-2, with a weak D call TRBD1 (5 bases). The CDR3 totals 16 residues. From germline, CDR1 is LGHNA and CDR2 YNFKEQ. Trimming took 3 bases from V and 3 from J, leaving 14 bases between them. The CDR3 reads CASSHSGHLDTGELFF. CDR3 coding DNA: TGTGCCAGCAGCCATTCCGGACACCTTGACACCGGGGAGCTGTTTTTT.

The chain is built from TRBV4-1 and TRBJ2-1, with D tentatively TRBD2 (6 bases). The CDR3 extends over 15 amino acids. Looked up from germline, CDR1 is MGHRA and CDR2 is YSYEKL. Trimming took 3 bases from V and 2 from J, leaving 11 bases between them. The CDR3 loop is CASSQLGGTYNEQFF. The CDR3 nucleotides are TGCGCCAGCAGCCAGCTTGGCGGGACCTACAATGAGCAGTTCTTC.

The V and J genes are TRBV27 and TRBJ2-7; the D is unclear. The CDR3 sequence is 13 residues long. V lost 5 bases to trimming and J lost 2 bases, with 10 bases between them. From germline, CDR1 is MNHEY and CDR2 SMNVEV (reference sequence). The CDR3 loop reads CASSAPEAYEQYF. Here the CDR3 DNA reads TGTGCCAGCAGTGCCCCAGAGGCCTACGAGCAGTACTTC.

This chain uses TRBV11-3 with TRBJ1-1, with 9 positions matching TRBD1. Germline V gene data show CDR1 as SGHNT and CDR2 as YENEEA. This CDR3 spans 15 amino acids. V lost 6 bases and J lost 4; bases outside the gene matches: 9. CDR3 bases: TGTGCCAGCAGTCCCCCCACAGGGGGCGTCACTGAAGCTTTCTTT. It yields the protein CASSPPTGGVTEAFF.

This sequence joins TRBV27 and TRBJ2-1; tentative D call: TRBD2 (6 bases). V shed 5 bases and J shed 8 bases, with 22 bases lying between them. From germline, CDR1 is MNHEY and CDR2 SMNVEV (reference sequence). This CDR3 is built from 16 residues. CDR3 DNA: TGTGCCAGCAGTCCAGCCCTCCTACTAGCTACAGATGAGCAGTTCTTC. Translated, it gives CASSPALLLATDEQFF.

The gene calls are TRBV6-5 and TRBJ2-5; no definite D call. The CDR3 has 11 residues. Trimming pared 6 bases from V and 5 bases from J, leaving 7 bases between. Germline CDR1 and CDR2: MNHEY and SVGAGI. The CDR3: CASRELETQYF. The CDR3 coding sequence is TGTGCCAGCAGGGAGTTGGAGACCCAGTACTTC.

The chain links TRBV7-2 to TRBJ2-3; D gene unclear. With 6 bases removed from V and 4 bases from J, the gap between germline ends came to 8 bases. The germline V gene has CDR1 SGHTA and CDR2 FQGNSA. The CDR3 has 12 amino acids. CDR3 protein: CASSFGSDTQYF. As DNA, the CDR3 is TGTGCCAGCAGTTTCGGTTCAGATACGCAGTATTTT.

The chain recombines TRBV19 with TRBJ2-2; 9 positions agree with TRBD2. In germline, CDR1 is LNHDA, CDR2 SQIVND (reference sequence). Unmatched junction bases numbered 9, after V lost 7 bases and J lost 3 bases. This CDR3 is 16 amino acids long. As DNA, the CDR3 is TGTGCCAGTAAGGACTGGGGACTAGCTGACACCGGGGAGCTGTTTTTT. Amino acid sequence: CASKDWGLADTGELFF. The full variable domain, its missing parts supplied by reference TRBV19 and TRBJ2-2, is DGGITQSPKYLFRKEGQNVTLSCEQNLNHDAMYWYRQDPGQGLRLIYYSQIVNDFQKGDIAEGYSVSREKKESFPLTVTSAQKNPTAFYLCASKDWGLADTGELFFGEGSRLTVL.

CDR3 sequence: CASSQAVGDYGYTF. In nucleotides, the CDR3 is TGCGCCAGCAGCCAAGCGGTAGGGGACTATGGCTACACCTTC. The chain has TRBV4-3 and TRBJ1-2; possibly TRBD1 for D (5 bases). CDR3 length equals 14 residues. The V gene's germline CDR1 is LGHNA and CDR2 YSLEER. Trimming stripped 1 base from V and 3 bases from J, with 9 bases between.

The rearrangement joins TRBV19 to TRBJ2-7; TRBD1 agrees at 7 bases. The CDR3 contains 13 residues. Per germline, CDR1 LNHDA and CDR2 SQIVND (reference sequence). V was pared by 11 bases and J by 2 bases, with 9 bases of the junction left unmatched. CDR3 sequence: CASAQGSAYEQYF. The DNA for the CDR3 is TGTGCCTCAGCACAGGGGTCTGCCTACGAGCAGTACTTC.

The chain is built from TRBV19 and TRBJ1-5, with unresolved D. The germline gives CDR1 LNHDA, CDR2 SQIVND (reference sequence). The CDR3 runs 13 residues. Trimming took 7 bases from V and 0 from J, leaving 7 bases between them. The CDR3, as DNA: TGTGCCAGTACTGTGGCTAGCAATCAGCCCCAGCATTTT. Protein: CASTVASNQPQHF.

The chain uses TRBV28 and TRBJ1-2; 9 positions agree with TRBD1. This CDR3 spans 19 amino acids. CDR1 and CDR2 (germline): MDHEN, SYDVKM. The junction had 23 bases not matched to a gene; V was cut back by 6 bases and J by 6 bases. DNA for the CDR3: TGTGCCAGCAGCGCATCGCCTCACAAGGGACAGGGAGAGATGAATGGCTACACCTTC. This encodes CASSASPHKGQGEMNGYTF.

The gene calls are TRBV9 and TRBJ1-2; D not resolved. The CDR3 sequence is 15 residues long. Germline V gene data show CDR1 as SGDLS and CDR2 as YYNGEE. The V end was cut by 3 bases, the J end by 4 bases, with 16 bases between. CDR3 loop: CASSAPPGGLYGYTF. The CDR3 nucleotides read TGTGCCAGCAGCGCCCCGCCCGGAGGCCTCTATGGCTACACCTTC. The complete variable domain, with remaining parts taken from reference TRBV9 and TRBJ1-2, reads DSGVTQTPKHLITATGQRVTLRCSPRSGDLSVYWYQQSLDQGLQFLIQYYNGEERAKGNILERFSAQQFPDLHSELNLSSLELGDSALYFCASSAPPGGLYGYTFGSGTRLTVV.

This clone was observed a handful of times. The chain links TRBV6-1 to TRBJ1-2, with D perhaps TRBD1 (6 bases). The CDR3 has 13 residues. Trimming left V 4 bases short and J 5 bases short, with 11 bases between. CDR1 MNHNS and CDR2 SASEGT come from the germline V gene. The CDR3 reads CASSVEGGYGYTF. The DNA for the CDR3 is TGTGCCAGCAGTGTCGAAGGGGGATATGGCTACACCTTC.

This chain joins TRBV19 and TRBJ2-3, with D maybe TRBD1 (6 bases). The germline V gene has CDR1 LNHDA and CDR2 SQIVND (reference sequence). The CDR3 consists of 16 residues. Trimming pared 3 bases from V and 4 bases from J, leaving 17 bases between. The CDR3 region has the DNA TGTGCCAGTAGTATGCTTGGGGGCCGCTACTCAGATACGCAGTATTTT. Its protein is CASSMLGGRYSDTQYF.

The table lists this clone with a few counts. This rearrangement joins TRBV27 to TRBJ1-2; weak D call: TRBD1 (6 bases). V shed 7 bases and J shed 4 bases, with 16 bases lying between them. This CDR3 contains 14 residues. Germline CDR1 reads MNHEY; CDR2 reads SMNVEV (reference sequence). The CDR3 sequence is CASTRGGGGYGYTF. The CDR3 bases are TGTGCCAGCACTAGGGGCGGGGGCGGCTATGGCTACACCTTC.

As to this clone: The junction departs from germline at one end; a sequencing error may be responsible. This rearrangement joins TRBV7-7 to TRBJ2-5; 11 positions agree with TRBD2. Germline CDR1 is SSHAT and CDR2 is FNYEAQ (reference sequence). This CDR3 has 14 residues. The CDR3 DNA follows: TGTGCTAGCAGCTCCCTAGCGGGAGGTGAGACCCAGTACTTC. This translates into CASSSLAGGETQYF.